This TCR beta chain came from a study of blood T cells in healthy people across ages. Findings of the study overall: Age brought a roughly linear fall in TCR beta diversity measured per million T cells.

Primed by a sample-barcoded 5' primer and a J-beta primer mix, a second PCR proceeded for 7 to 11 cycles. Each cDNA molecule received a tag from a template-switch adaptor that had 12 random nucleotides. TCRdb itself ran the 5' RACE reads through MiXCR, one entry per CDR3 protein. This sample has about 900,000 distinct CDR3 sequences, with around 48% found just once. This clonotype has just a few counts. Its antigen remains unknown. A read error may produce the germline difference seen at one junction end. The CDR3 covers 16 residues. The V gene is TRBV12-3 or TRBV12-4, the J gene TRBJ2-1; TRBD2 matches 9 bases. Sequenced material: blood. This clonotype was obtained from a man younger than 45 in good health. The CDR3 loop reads CASSLAGGRAYHEQFF. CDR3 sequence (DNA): TGTGCCAGCAGTTTAGCGGGCGGGAGGGCCTACCATGAGCAGTTCTTC.